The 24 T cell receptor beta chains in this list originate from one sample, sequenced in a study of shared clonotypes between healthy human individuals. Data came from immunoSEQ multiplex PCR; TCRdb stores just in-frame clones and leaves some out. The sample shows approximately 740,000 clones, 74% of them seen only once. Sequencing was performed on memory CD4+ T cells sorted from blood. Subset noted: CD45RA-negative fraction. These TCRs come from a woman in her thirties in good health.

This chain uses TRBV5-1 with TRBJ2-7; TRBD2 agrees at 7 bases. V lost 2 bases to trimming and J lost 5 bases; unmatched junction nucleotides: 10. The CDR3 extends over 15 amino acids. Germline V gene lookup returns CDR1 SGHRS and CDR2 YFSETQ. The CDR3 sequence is CASSFDGGSINEQYF. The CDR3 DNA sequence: TGCGCCAGCAGCTTCGACGGGGGGAGCATCAACGAGCAGTACTTC. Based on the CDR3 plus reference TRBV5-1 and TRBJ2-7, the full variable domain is KAGVTQTPRYLIKTRGQQVTLSCSPISGHRSVSWYQQTPGQGLQFLFEYFSETQRNKGNFPGRFSGRQFSNSRSEMNVSTLELGDSALYLCASSFDGGSINEQYFGPGTRLTVT.

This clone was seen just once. The CDR3 here is CASSFSSVTYEQYF. The DNA for the CDR3 is TGTGCCAGCAGCTTTTCCTCTGTTACCTACGAGCAGTACTTC. The genes are TRBV7-2 and TRBJ2-7; D gene uncertain. The CDR3 spans 14 residues. V was trimmed by 3 bases and J by 2 bases, leaving 11 bases between them. Per the germline V gene, CDR1 is SGHTA and CDR2 is FQGNSA. Drawing the rest from reference TRBV7-2 and TRBJ2-7, the complete variable domain is GAGVSQSPSNKVTEKGKDVELRCDPISGHTALYWYRQSLGQGLEFLIYFQGNSAPDKSGLPSDRFSAERTGGSVSTLTIQRTQQEDSAVYLCASSFSSVTYEQYFGPGTRLTVT.

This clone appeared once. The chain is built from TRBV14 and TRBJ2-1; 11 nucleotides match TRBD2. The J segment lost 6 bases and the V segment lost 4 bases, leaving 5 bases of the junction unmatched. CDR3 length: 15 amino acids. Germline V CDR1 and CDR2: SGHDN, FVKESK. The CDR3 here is CASSRSGRASNEQFF. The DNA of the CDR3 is TGTGCCAGCAGCCGTAGCGGGAGGGCTTCCAATGAGCAGTTCTTC.

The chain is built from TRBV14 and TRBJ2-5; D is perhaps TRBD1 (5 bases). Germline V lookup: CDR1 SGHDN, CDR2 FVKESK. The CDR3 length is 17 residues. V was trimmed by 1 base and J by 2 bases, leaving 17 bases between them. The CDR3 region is CASSQGGLLGRQETQYF. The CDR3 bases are TGTGCCAGCAGCCAAGGGGGCCTGTTGGGTCGGCAAGAGACCCAGTACTTC.

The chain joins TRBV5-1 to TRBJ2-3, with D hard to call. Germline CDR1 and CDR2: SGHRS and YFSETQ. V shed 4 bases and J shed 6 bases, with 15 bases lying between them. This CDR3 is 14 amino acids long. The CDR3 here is CASSISPPMDTQYF. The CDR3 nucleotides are TGCGCCAGCAGCATATCCCCCCCAATGGATACGCAGTATTTT.

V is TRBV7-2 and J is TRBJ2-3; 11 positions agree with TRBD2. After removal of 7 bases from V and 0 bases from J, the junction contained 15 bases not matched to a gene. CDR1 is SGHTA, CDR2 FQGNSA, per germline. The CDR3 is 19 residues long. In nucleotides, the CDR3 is TGTGCCAGCACCCCCCGACTAGCGGGAACGTTTTCTAGCACAGATACGCAGTATTTT. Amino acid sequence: CASTPRLAGTFSSTDTQYF.

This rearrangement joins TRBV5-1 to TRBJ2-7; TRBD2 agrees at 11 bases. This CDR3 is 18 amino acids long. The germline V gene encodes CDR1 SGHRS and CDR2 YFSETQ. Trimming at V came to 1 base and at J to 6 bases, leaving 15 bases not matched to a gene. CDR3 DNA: TGCGCCAGCAGCTTGCTAGCGGGAGGTTCGACCATCGGTAGCGAGCAGTACTTC. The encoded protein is CASSLLAGGSTIGSEQYF.

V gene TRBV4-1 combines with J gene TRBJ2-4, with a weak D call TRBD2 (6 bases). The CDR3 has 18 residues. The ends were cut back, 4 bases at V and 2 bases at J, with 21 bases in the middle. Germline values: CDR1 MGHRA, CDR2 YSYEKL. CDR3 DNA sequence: TGCGCCAGCAGCCGAGGGAGTTCAGGAGGGCGAACCAAAAACATTCAGTACTTC. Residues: CASSRGSSGGRTKNIQYF.

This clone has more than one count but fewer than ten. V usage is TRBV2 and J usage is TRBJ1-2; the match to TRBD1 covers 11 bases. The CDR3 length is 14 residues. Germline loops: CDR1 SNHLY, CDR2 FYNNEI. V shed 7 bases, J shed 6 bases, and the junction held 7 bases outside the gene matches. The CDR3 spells CASTADRGLHGYTF. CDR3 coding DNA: TGTGCCAGCACAGCGGACAGGGGGCTTCATGGCTACACCTTC.

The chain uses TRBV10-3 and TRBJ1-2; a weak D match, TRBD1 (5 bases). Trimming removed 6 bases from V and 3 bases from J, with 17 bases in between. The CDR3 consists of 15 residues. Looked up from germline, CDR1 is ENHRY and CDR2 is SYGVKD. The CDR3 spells CAISRAPGGYYGYTF. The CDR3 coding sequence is TGTGCCATCAGCCGGGCACCGGGGGGATACTATGGCTACACCTTC.

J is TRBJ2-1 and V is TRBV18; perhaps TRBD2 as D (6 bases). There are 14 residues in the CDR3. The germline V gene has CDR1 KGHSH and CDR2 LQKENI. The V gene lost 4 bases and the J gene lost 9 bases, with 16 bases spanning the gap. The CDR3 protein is CASSQTSHQAEQFF. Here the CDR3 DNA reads TGTGCCAGCTCACAGACTAGTCATCAGGCTGAGCAGTTCTTC.

CDR3 DNA sequence: TGCGCCAGCAGCCACGGGACTAGCGGGATAGGACAGTTCTTC. Residues: CASSHGTSGIGQFF. The J gene is TRBJ2-1, the V gene TRBV5-1, with 13 bases identical to TRBD2. The ends lost 4 bases at V and 13 bases at J; junction bases unmatched: 8. CDR3 length: 14 residues. Germline values: CDR1 SGHRS, CDR2 YFSETQ.

The CDR3 sequence is CASREMLGTYEQYF. Here the CDR3 DNA reads TGTGCCAGCAGAGAAATGCTAGGAACCTACGAGCAGTACTTC. This chain links TRBV6-6 with TRBJ2-7; D gene unclear. CDR3 length equals 14 residues. CDR1 is MNHNY, CDR2 SVGAGI, per germline (reference sequence). Trimming stripped 6 bases from V and 2 bases from J, with 14 bases between.

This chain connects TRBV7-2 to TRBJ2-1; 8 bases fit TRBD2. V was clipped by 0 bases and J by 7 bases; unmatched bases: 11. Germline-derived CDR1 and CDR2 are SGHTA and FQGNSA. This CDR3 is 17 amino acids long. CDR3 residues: CASSLALGAGVRNEQFF. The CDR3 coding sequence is TGTGCCAGCAGCTTAGCACTGGGAGCGGGAGTTCGGAATGAGCAGTTCTTC. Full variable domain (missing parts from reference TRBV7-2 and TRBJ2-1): GAGVSQSPSNKVTEKGKDVELRCDPISGHTALYWYRQSLGQGLEFLIYFQGNSAPDKSGLPSDRFSAERTGGSVSTLTIQRTQQEDSAVYLCASSLALGAGVRNEQFFGPGTRLTVL.

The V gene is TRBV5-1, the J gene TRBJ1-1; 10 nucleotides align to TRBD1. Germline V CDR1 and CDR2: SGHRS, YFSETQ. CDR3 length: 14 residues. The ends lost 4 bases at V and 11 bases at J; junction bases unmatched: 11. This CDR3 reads CASSPRDRGLGAFF. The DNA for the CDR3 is TGCGCCAGCAGCCCCCGGGACAGGGGTCTGGGGGCTTTCTTT.

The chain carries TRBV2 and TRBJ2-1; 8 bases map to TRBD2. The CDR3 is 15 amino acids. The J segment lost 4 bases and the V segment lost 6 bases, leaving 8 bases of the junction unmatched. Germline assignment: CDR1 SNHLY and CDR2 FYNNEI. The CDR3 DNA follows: TGTGCCAGCAGCCGGAGACTAGCGTCATACAATGAGCAGTTCTTC. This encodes CASSRRLASYNEQFF.

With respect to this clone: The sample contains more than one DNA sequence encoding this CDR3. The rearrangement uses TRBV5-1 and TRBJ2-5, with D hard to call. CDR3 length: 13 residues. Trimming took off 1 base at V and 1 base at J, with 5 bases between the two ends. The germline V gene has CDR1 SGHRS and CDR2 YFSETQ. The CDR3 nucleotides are TGCGCCAGCAGCTTGCAGGCCCAAGAGACCCAGTACTTC. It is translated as CASSLQAQETQYF.

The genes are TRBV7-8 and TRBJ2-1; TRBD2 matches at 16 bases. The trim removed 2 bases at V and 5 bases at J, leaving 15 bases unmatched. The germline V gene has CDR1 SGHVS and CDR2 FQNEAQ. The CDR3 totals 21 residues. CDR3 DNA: TGTGCCAGCAGCTTACGGGCACAGGGACTAGCGGGAGGGGGGCCTAACAATGAGCAGTTCTTC. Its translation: CASSLRAQGLAGGGPNNEQFF.

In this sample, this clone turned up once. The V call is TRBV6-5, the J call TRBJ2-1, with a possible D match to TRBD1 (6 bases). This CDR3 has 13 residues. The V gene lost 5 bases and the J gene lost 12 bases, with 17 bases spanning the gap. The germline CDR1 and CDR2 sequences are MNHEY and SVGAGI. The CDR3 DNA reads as TGTGCCAGCAGTGCCGGACAGACGGGGTGGCAGTTCTTC. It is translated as CASSAGQTGWQFF.

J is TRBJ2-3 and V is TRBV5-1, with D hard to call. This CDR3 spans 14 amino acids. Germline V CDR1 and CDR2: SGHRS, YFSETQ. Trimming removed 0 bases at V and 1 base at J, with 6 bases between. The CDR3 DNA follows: TGCGCCAGCAGCTTGGGATCGGGCACAGATACGCAGTATTTT. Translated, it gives CASSLGSGTDTQYF.

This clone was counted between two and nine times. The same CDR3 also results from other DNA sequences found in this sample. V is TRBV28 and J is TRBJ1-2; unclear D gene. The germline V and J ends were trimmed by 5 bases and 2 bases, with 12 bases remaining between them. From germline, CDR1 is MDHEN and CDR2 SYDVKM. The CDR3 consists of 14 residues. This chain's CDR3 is CASSPPTANYGYTF. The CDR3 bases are TGTGCCAGCAGTCCCCCCACGGCGAACTATGGCTACACCTTC.

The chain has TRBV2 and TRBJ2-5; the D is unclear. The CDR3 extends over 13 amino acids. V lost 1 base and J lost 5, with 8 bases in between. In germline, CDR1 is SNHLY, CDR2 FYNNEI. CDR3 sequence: CASSEDNRETQYF. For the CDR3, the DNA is TGTGCCAGCAGTGAAGACAACCGGGAGACCCAGTACTTC. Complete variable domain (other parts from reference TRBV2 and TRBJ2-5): EPEVTQTPSHQVTQMGQEVILRCVPISNHLYFYWYRQILGQKVEFLVSFYNNEISEKSEIFDDQFSVERPDGSNFTLKIRSTKLEDSAMYFCASSEDNRETQYFGPGTRLLVL.

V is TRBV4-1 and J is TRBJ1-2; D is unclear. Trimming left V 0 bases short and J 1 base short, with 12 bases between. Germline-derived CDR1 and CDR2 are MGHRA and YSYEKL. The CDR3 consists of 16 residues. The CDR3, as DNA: TGCGCCAGCAGCCAAGATTCCCTGCCGGTTAACTATGGCTACACCTTC. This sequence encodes CASSQDSLPVNYGYTF.

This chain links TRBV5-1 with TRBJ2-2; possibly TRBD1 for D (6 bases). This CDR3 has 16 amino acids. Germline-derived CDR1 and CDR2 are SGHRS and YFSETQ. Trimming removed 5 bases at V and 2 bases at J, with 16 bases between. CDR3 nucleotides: TGCGCCAGCAGTCCCCCGACAGGATCCAACACCGGGGAGCTGTTTTTT. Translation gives CASSPPTGSNTGELFF. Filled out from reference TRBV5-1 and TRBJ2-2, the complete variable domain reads KAGVTQTPRYLIKTRGQQVTLSCSPISGHRSVSWYQQTPGQGLQFLFEYFSETQRNKGNFPGRFSGRQFSNSRSEMNVSTLELGDSALYLCASSPPTGSNTGELFFGEGSRLTVL.